This T cell receptor beta chain was recovered during a study of T cells after yellow fever vaccination. As for this clonotype: Possible read error: a much larger clone is one base away. The CDR3 carries no conserved terminal phenylalanine or tryptophan, so it likely arises from a read error.

Germline assignment: CDR1 SGHTA and CDR2 FQGTGA. The CDR3 sequence is 18 residues long. J gave up 0 bases and V 5 bases, and 9 bases lay outside the gene matches. TCRdb reprocessed the 5' RACE reads with MiXCR, giving one entry per CDR3 protein. The data hold 300,000 or so distinct CDR3 sequences, with around 7% observed a single time. The sequence derives from a man aged 18 to 30 who received the YFV17D yellow fever vaccine. The sequences come from PBMCs, collected roughly 45 days after the first yellow fever vaccination. The rearrangement links TRBV7-3 to TRBJ2-6; 8 nucleotides match TRBD1. The CDR3 DNA reads as TGTGCCAGCAGCCACGGAGGGACAGGCGACTCTGGGGCCAACGTCCTGACTCTC. It is translated as CASSHGGTGDSGANVLTL.